The 5 T cell receptor beta chains below all came from one sample that was sequenced in a study of blood T cells in healthy people across ages. A sample-barcoded 5' primer and a J-beta primer mix were used in a second PCR of about 7 to 12 cycles. TCRdb called the 5' RACE reads again in MiXCR, with one record for every CDR3 protein. The sample contains some 1.5 million distinct CDR3 sequences, 28% of which appear only once. Sequenced sample: blood. Receptors originate from a woman in her 30s in good health.

CDR3 sequence: CASSLEARSGYTF. CDR3 bases: TGCGCCAGCAGCTTGGAGGCGAGGAGCGGCTACACCTTC. This chain joins TRBV5-1 and TRBJ1-2, with D hard to call. V dropped 0 bases and J dropped 8 bases, with 11 bases sitting between them. In germline, CDR1 is SGHRS, CDR2 YFSETQ. The CDR3 is made up of 13 amino acids.

This clonotype was seen a few times. The CDR3 loop reads CSARDSQGGGNQPQHF. The CDR3 DNA is TGCAGTGCTAGAGATTCCCAGGGCGGTGGCAATCAGCCCCAGCATTTT. The chain combines TRBV20-1 with TRBJ1-5, with a tentative D call TRBD1 (5 bases). The V end was cut by 0 bases, the J end by 2 bases, with 14 bases between. Germline lookup yields CDR1 DFQATT and CDR2 SNEGSKA (reference sequence). The CDR3 totals 16 residues.

This sequence joins TRBV7-9 and TRBJ2-1; no clear D gene. From germline, CDR1 is SEHNR and CDR2 FQNEAQ (reference sequence). The CDR3 is 12 residues long. The V end was cut by 5 bases, the J end by 12 bases, with 14 bases between. The CDR3: CASSPVGFGQFF. The DNA of the CDR3 is TGTGCCAGCAGCCCCGTTGGGTTCGGGCAGTTCTTC.

This chain links TRBV7-2 with TRBJ2-3; D remains unclear. Per the germline V gene, CDR1 is SGHTA and CDR2 is FQGNSA. The CDR3 is made up of 13 amino acids. Trimming left V 5 bases short and J 3 bases short, with 9 bases between. The CDR3 bases are TGTGCCAGCAGCGCCCCATGGACAGATACGCAGTATTTT. It yields the protein CASSAPWTDTQYF.

This clonotype was observed at least ten times. V usage is TRBV7-8 and J usage is TRBJ2-3, with unresolved D. The CDR3 consists of 16 residues. The ends were cut back, 0 bases at V and 1 base at J, with 11 bases in the middle. The germline gives CDR1 SGHVS, CDR2 FQNEAQ. The CDR3 is CASSLAATGGTDTQYF. The DNA for the CDR3 is TGTGCCAGCAGCTTAGCCGCGACTGGAGGCACAGATACGCAGTATTTT.